One T cell receptor (beta chain) is described in this entry. Its target is unknown. Trimming took off 5 bases at V and 2 bases at J, with 10 bases between the two ends. Germline CDR1 and CDR2: SEHNR and FQNEAQ (reference sequence). CDR3 length: 15 residues. The data belong to a study of CD8 T cells in Susac syndrome. Across the study: When their blood was taken, patients with Susac syndrome were therapy-naive, taking corticosteroids, or taking intravenous immunoglobulin alone.

RNA totalling about 0.5 to 1 ug underwent reverse transcription with random hexamers. A single record per CDR3 protein comes from TCRdb applying MiXCR to the immunoSEQ multiplex PCR reads. The sample carries about 190,000 distinct CDR3 sequences, 85% to 95% recorded once. Study findings and constraints: Within total CD8+ repertoires, roughly 17 Susac-specific public clones were found, and within CD8+ TEMRA repertoires, five.

The TCR comes from a human donor with Susac syndrome. Specimen: CD8+ T cells from PBMCs. The J gene is TRBJ2-6, the V gene TRBV7-9, with TRBD1 as a possible D gene (5 bases). The DNA of the CDR3 is TGTGCCAGCAGCATCCTCAGGGCTGGGGCCAACGTCCTGACTTTC. Residues: CASSILRAGANVLTF.